This passage covers 29 T cell receptor beta chains from one sample sequenced in a study of T cells after yellow fever vaccination (dated by TCRdb to the late 2010s). Libraries were made using 5' RACE. The sample was run on an Illumina NovaSeq 6000. TCRdb ran its own pipeline on the public reads, namely fastp trimming at Q25 and MiXCR clone calling, and kept in-frame beta chains. Entries that share a CDR3 protein sequence are merged under the most common genes and DNA. Present in this sample are about 300,000 distinct CDR3 sequences, about 4% of which were seen just once. In total, the top ten clones hold roughly 26% of the sample. Taken with the paper, the label for treatment or condition translates to: live attenuated yellow fever vaccine strain. Source: PBMCs, taken 5 days after the yellow fever booster vaccination. The receptor source for this set is a man aged 18 to 30 who received the YFV17D yellow fever vaccine.

This clonotype came up many times. The gene calls are TRBV6-2 or TRBV6-3 and TRBJ2-7, with TRBD2 matching 7 bases. The CDR3 length is 16 residues. CDR1 is MNHEY, CDR2 SVGEGT, per germline. Trimming cost V 0 bases and J 2 bases; bases outside gene matches: 7. Here the CDR3 reads CASSYSGAGSAYEQYV. The DNA of the CDR3 is TGTGCCAGCAGTTACTCGGGAGCGGGGAGTGCCTACGAGCAGTACGTC.

This clonotype was detected a few times. V usage is TRBV30 and J usage is TRBJ2-2; 14 positions agree with TRBD2. The CDR3 loop spans 16 amino acids. With V trimmed by 2 bases and J by 6 bases, 5 bases remained unmatched. CDR1 and CDR2 (germline): GTSNPN, SVGIG (reference sequence). The CDR3 is CAWSMGLAGDSGELFF. As DNA, the CDR3 is TGTGCCTGGAGTATGGGACTAGCGGGGGATTCCGGGGAGCTGTTTTTT.

The V and J genes are TRBV12-2 and TRBJ2-7. TRBV12-2 is given as a pseudogene. The CDR3 contains 15 residues. CDR3 nucleotides: TGTGCAAGTCGCTTAGCGAACCAGAAGACCTACGAGCAGTACGTC. Amino acid sequence: CASRLANQKTYEQYV.

This clonotype was found a few times. The chain recombines TRBV6-5 with TRBJ2-2; no firm D call. The CDR3 loop spans 15 amino acids. V shed 6 bases and J shed 4 bases, with 15 bases lying between them. CDR1 is MNHEY and CDR2 is SVGAGI in the germline V gene. The CDR3 reads CASSYFGRPTGELFF. CDR3 sequence (DNA): TGTGCCAGCAGCTATTTCGGTCGACCCACCGGGGAGCTGTTTTTT.

V usage is TRBV28 and J usage is TRBJ1-5; a possible D gene is TRBD1 (5 bases). The CDR3 extends over 15 amino acids. V lost 10 bases and J 5 bases, leaving 21 bases between the germline ends. Germline V gene lookup returns CDR1 MDHEN and CDR2 SYDVKM. CDR3 in DNA: TGTGCCACCTTTCGACAGCGGGAACCATATCAGCCCCAGCATTTT. This translates into CATFRQREPYQPQHF.

In its sample, this clonotype was seen a few times. V usage is TRBV24-1 and J usage is TRBJ2-1; the D is unclear. This CDR3 is 18 amino acids long. The V gene lost 3 bases and the J gene lost 0 bases, with 17 bases spanning the gap. The germline gives CDR1 KGHDR, CDR2 SFDVKD. The CDR3 DNA reads TGTGCCACCAGTGATGTTTTTACAGCGCCGAGCTCCTACAATGAGCAGTTCTTC. As protein: CATSDVFTAPSSYNEQFF.

The V gene is TRBV12-3 or TRBV12-4, the J gene TRBJ2-2; TRBD1 agrees at 8 bases. The V segment lost 6 bases and the J segment 6 bases; nucleotides outside the gene matches: 6. The CDR3 extends over 14 amino acids. This chain's CDR3 is CASRSAQGAGELFF. CDR3 nucleotides: TGTGCCAGCAGATCCGCACAGGGGGCCGGGGAGCTGTTTTTT.

This clonotype has at least ten counts. The chain joins TRBV4-1 to TRBJ2-4; no definite D call. V dropped 5 bases and J dropped 5 bases, with 10 bases sitting between them. In germline, CDR1 is MGHRA, CDR2 YSYEKL. The CDR3 is 13 amino acids. Written as DNA, the CDR3 is TGCGCCAGCAGCTTGAGTCCCCAAAACATTCAGTACTTC. Its translation: CASSLSPQNIQYF.

This clonotype was found a few times. The chain recombines TRBV3-1 with TRBJ1-2; D possibly corresponds to TRBD1 (5 bases). V was shortened by 0 bases and J by 3 bases, with 14 bases between the two germline ends. Germline CDR1 LGHDT, CDR2 YNNKEL (reference sequence). This CDR3 spans 16 amino acids. The CDR3 coding sequence is TGTGCCAGCAGCCAAGATCATCGGGGGAACTACTATGGCTACACCTTC. It is translated as CASSQDHRGNYYGYTF.

This clonotype was detected a few times. The chain carries TRBV7-9 and TRBJ1-4; 7 nucleotides match TRBD1. V lost 5 bases to trimming and J lost 12 bases; unmatched junction nucleotides: 6. Germline values: CDR1 SEHNR, CDR2 FQNEAQ (reference sequence). The length of the CDR3 is 12 residues. The CDR3 spells CASSHRGGELFF. The CDR3 DNA reads as TGTGCCAGCAGCCACAGGGGCGGGGAACTGTTTTTT.

The sample holds a few counts of this clonotype. The chain uses TRBV7-2 and TRBJ1-1; D may be TRBD1 (6 bases). V lost 2 bases and J 3 bases, leaving 7 bases between the germline ends. This CDR3 is 13 amino acids long. Germline V CDR1 and CDR2: SGHTA, FQGNSA. CDR3 sequence reads: CASSLRQDTEAFF. The CDR3 region has the DNA TGTGCCAGCAGCTTACGACAGGACACTGAAGCTTTCTTT. The full variable domain, its missing parts supplied by reference TRBV7-2 and TRBJ1-1, is GAGVSQSPSNKVTEKGKDVELRCDPISGHTALYWYRQSLGQGLEFLIYFQGNSAPDKSGLPSDRFSAERTGGSVSTLTIQRTQQEDSAVYLCASSLRQDTEAFFGQGTRLTVV.

V is TRBV12-2 and J is TRBJ1-6; the table's D call, TRBD1, has no DNA check behind it. TRBV12-2 is an annotated pseudogene. The CDR3 runs to 17 residues. CDR3 protein: CASRLAMTGQYNSPLHF. The CDR3 DNA sequence: TGTGCAAGTCGCTTAGCAATGACGGGACAGTATAATTCACCCCTCCACTTT.

The V gene is TRBV7-6, the J gene TRBJ2-7; D is ambiguous. In germline, CDR1 is SGHVS, CDR2 FNYEAQ. The V gene lost 4 bases and the J gene lost 7 bases, with 11 bases spanning the gap. This CDR3 has 12 amino acids. CDR3 sequence: CASSSANEEQYV. CDR3 coding DNA: TGTGCCAGCAGCTCTGCCAACGAGGAGCAGTACGTC.

The chain combines TRBV12-3 or TRBV12-4 with TRBJ2-3, with D possibly matching TRBD2 (6 bases). V dropped 6 bases and J dropped 5 bases, with 18 bases sitting between them. This CDR3 is 15 amino acids long. The DNA for the CDR3 is TGTGCCAGCAGCCCGTCCAGGGCCGGGGGAGATACGCAGTATTTT. Translating gives CASSPSRAGGDTQYF.

V usage is TRBV4-3 and J usage is TRBJ1-2; 7 positions match TRBD1. Germline V CDR1 and CDR2: LGHNA, YSLEER. V gave up 4 bases and J gave up 1 base; unmatched junction bases: 12. There are 17 residues in the CDR3. The CDR3 protein is CASSRYQGDSINYGYTF. CDR3 sequence (DNA): TGCGCCAGCAGCCGGTACCAGGGGGACAGCATTAACTATGGCTACACCTTC.

The V gene is TRBV29-1, the J gene TRBJ1-2, with D unclear. This CDR3 spans 12 amino acids. V lost 4 bases and J 0 bases, leaving 6 bases between the germline ends. CDR1 SQVTM and CDR2 ANQGSEA come from the germline V gene. The CDR3 bases are TGCAGCGTTGCCGGGGCTAACTATGGCTACACCTTC. This sequence encodes CSVAGANYGYTF.

This clonotype has a count of ten or more. The chain carries TRBV12-3 or TRBV12-4 and TRBJ1-3; D gene unclear. V dropped 10 bases and J dropped 4 bases, with 14 bases sitting between them. The CDR3 extends over 13 amino acids. The CDR3 nucleotides are TGTGCCACCGCCCAGGATTCAGGAAACACCATATATTTT. This codes for CATAQDSGNTIYF.

The rearrangement links TRBV6-5 to TRBJ1-4; D is perhaps TRBD1 (6 bases). This CDR3 has 14 amino acids. V was cut by 6 bases and J by 3 bases, with 11 bases left in between. Germline CDR1 MNHEY, CDR2 SVGAGI. The CDR3 DNA is TGTGCCAGCAGCCAACAGGGACCTAATGAAAAACTGTTTTTT. Encoded protein: CASSQQGPNEKLFF.

This clonotype was found a few times. The J gene is TRBJ2-3, the V gene TRBV6-5, with TRBD2 identical over 13 bases. Germline V lookup: CDR1 MNHEY, CDR2 SVGAGI. Trimming removed 5 bases from V and 4 bases from J; junction bases left unmatched: 6. The CDR3 sequence is 16 residues long. CDR3 nucleotides: TGTGCCAGCAGTCAACTAGCGGGGGGGCCCCCAGATACGCAGTATTTT. The encoded protein is CASSQLAGGPPDTQYF.

This clonotype was seen more than once but under ten times. The chain uses TRBV28 and TRBJ1-5; perhaps TRBD1 as D (6 bases). Trimming shortened V by 7 bases and J by 3 bases, and 13 bases separated the two germline ends. There are 14 residues in the CDR3. Germline V gene sequence: CDR1 MDHEN, CDR2 SYDVKM. The CDR3 coding sequence is TGTGCCAGCACCTTAACAGGGTTCAATCAGCCCCAGCATTTT. Protein: CASTLTGFNQPQHF.

This clonotype was counted a few times. The chain is built from TRBV4-3 and TRBJ1-1; D is possibly TRBD1 (5 bases). Per the germline V gene, CDR1 is LGHNA and CDR2 is YSLEER. V was cut by 5 bases and J by 0 bases, with 16 bases left in between. The CDR3 sequence is 16 residues long. The CDR3 DNA follows: TGCGCCAGCAGCAAAAAAGGGGTGTCCATGAACACTGAAGCTTTCTTT. This codes for CASSKKGVSMNTEAFF.

The chain has TRBV29-1 and TRBJ2-5, with TRBD1 matching 8 bases. J was trimmed by 1 base and V by 4 bases; bases with no gene match: 5. The CDR3 consists of 14 residues. From germline, CDR1 is SQVTM and CDR2 ANQGSEA. The chain's CDR3 is CSVAATGVQETQYF. CDR3 DNA sequence: TGCAGCGTTGCCGCGACAGGGGTCCAAGAGACCCAGTACTTC.

This clonotype was detected ten times or more. This sequence joins TRBV7-3 and TRBJ1-6; D gene uncertain. This CDR3 is built from 14 residues. V lost 2 bases and J 7 bases, leaving 9 bases between the germline ends. Per the germline V gene, CDR1 is SGHTA and CDR2 is FQGTGA. The CDR3 sequence: CASSLAGGNSPLHF. The CDR3 coding sequence is TGTGCCAGCAGCTTAGCCGGAGGGAATTCACCCCTCCACTTT.

This clonotype was counted between two and nine times. This chain links TRBV12-3 or TRBV12-4 with TRBJ2-2, with 7 bases matching TRBD1. The J segment lost 2 bases and the V segment lost 3 bases, leaving 6 bases of the junction unmatched. The CDR3 covers 16 residues. The CDR3 protein is CASSFYRGINTGELFF. CDR3 coding DNA: TGTGCCAGCAGTTTTTACAGGGGAATTAACACCGGGGAGCTGTTTTTT.

This clonotype was observed at least ten times. The chain uses TRBV7-2 and TRBJ2-1, with 9 nucleotides matching TRBD1. The CDR3 spans 15 residues. CDR1 SGHTA and CDR2 FQGNSA come from the germline V gene. J lost 8 bases, V lost 4 bases, and 9 bases had no gene match. The DNA for the CDR3 is TGTGCCAGCAGCTCGTCCGGGACAGGGAGGGATGAGCAGTTCTTC. This encodes CASSSSGTGRDEQFF.

At least ten counts were recorded for this clonotype. The chain couples TRBV7-2 to TRBJ2-3, with TRBD1 matching 12 bases. The germline V gene encodes CDR1 SGHTA and CDR2 FQGNSA. With V trimmed by 5 bases and J by 6 bases, 12 bases remained unmatched. The CDR3 is 17 residues long. The DNA of the CDR3 is TGTGCCAGCAGCGGGGGCCCCGGGACAGGGGGCTGGGATACGCAGTATTTT. Encoded protein: CASSGGPGTGGWDTQYF.

V usage is TRBV6-2 or TRBV6-3 and J usage is TRBJ1-5; no clear D gene. CDR3 length: 15 residues. V lost 0 bases and J lost 7, with 13 bases in between. Per germline, CDR1 MNHEY and CDR2 SVGEGT. CDR3 residues: CASSYSNGVYQPQHF. Written as DNA, the CDR3 is TGTGCCAGCAGTTACTCTAATGGGGTGTACCAGCCCCAGCATTTT.

This chain links TRBV6-5 with TRBJ2-5, with D tentatively TRBD1 or TRBD2 (5 bases each). The CDR3 has 13 residues. From germline, CDR1 is MNHEY and CDR2 SVGAGI. Trimming took off 6 bases at V and 1 base at J, with 9 bases between the two ends. CDR3 bases: TGTGCCAGCAGCGAGGGGAGCCAAGAGACCCAGTACTTC. Translated: CASSEGSQETQYF.

The rearrangement uses TRBV18 and TRBJ2-1; 13 bases fit TRBD2. Germline values: CDR1 KGHSH, CDR2 LQKENI. The CDR3 length is 17 residues. V lost 2 bases and J lost 2; bases outside the gene matches: 3. CDR3 loop: CASSPMTSGGPYNEQFF. DNA of the CDR3: TGTGCCAGCTCACCAATGACTAGCGGGGGGCCCTACAATGAGCAGTTCTTC.